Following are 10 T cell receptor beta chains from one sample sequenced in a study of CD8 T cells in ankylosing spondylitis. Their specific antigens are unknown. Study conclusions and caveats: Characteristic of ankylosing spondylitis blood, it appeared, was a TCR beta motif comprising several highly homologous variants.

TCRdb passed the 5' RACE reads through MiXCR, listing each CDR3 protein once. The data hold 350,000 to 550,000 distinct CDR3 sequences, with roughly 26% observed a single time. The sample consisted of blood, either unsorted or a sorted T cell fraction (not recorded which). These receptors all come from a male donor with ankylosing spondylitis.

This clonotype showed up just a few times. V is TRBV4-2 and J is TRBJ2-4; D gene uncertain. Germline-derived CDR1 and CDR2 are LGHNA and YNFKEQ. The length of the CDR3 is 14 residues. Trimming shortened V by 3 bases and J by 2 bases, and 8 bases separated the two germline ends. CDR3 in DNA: TGTGCCAGCAGCCAGGTATCTACCAAAAACATTCAGTACTTC. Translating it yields CASSQVSTKNIQYF.

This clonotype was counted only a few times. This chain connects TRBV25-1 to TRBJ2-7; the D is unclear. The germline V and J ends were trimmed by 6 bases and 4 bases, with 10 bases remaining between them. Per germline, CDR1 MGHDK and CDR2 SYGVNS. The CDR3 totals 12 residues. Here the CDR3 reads CASRFEQYEQYV. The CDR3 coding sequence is TGTGCCAGCAGGTTTGAGCAATACGAGCAGTACGTC.

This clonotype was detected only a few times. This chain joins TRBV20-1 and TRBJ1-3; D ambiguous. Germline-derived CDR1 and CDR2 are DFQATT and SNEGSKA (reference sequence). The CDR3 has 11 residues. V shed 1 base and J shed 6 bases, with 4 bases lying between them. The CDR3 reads CSARGVNTIYF. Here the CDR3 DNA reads TGCAGTGCTAGAGGGGTAAACACCATATATTTT.

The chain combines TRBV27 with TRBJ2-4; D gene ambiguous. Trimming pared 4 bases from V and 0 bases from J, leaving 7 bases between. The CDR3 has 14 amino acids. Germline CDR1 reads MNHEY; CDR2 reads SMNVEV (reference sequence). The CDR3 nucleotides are TGTGCCAGCAGTTATAATCTAGCCAAAAACATTCAGTACTTC. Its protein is CASSYNLAKNIQYF.

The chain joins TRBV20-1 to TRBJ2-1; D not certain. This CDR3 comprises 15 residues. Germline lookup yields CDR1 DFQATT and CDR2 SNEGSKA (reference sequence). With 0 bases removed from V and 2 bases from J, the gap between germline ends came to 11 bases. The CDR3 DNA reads TGCAGTGCTAGAGATCTACACAGCACCTACAATGAGCAGTTCTTC. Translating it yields CSARDLHSTYNEQFF.

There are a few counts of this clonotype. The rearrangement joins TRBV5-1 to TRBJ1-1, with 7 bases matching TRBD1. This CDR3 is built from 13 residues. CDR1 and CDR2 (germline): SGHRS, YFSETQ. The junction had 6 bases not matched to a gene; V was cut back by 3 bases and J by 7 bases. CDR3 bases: TGCGCCAGCAGCTCCTTTGGGACAGTTGAAGCTTTCTTT. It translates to CASSSFGTVEAFF.

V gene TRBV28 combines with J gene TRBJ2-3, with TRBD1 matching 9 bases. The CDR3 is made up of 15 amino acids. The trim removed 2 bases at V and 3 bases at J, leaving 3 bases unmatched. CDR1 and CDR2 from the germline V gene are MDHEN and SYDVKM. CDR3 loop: CASSLPGTGTDTQYF. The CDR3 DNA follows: TGTGCCAGCAGTTTACCCGGGACAGGGACAGATACGCAGTATTTT.

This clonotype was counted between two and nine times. The CDR3 region has the DNA TGCGCCAGCAGCTTGGTCCCCTATGGGCTAGCGGGGCGCACAGATACGCAGTATTTT. Its translation is CASSLVPYGLAGRTDTQYF. V and J are TRBV5-1 and TRBJ2-3, with TRBD2 identical over 9 bases. This CDR3 region has 19 residues. The germline V gene encodes CDR1 SGHRS and CDR2 YFSETQ. Trimming cost V 0 bases and J 1 base; bases outside gene matches: 12.

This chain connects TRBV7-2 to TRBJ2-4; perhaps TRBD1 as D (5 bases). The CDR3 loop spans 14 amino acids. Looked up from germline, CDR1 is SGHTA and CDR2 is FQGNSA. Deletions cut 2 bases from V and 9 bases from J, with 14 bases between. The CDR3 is CASSLLGPQGIQYF. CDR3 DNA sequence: TGTGCCAGCAGCTTACTAGGCCCCCAGGGCATTCAGTACTTC.

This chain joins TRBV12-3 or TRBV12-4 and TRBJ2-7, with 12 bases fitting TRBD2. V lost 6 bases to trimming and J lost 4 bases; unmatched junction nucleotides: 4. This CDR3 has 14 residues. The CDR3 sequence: CASRTTSGGYEQYF. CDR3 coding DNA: TGTGCCAGCAGAACGACTAGCGGGGGATACGAGCAGTACTTC.